One sample yielded the 25 T cell receptor beta chains listed below, sequenced in a study of beta chain features in type 1 diabetes. TCRB transcripts that were expressed got sequenced, as all of the isolated RNA had been reverse transcribed. Sequencing was performed with immunoSEQ multiplex PCR; in TCRdb, only in-frame clones are kept and a portion is missing. The table lists about 470,000 clones, around 28% of them singletons. The sample was naive CD4+ T cells from blood. All receptors derive from a man between 18 and 29 years old in good health.

CDR3 nucleotide sequence: TGTGCCAGCAGCCGAGGAGGCTCGGCGAATGAGCAGTTCTTC. Amino acid sequence: CASSRGGSANEQFF. The gene calls are TRBV7-2 and TRBJ2-1, with D maybe TRBD2 (5 bases). The CDR3 totals 14 residues. Germline V gene lookup returns CDR1 SGHTA and CDR2 FQGNSA. Trimming left V 5 bases short and J 7 bases short, with 15 bases between.

The genes are TRBV4-2 and TRBJ2-5; 7 bases fit TRBD2. Germline CDR1 reads LGHNA; CDR2 reads YNFKEQ. The CDR3 extends over 16 amino acids. V was clipped by 1 base and J by 5 bases; unmatched bases: 10. The CDR3 DNA reads as TGTGCCAGCAGCCAAGCAAATAGGGAGGGCTCGGAGACCCAGTACTTC. It translates to CASSQANREGSETQYF.

This chain joins TRBV9 and TRBJ1-2, with a possible D match to TRBD1 (5 bases). V was clipped by 0 bases and J by 8 bases, with 14 bases between them. Germline CDR1 is SGDLS and CDR2 is YYNGEE. The CDR3 loop spans 14 amino acids. CDR3: CASSVASGGDGYTF. Here the CDR3 DNA reads TGTGCCAGCAGCGTAGCCTCTGGAGGGGACGGCTACACCTTC.

The rearrangement uses TRBV7-9 and TRBJ2-2; D possibly corresponds to TRBD1 (6 bases). Looked up from germline, CDR1 is SEHNR and CDR2 is FQNEAQ (reference sequence). There are 18 residues in the CDR3. V was trimmed by 0 bases and J by 0 bases, leaving 14 bases between them. The CDR3 sequence: CASSLAFGQSSNTGELFF. The CDR3 DNA reads TGTGCCAGCAGCTTAGCGTTCGGACAGTCGTCGAACACCGGGGAGCTGTTTTTT.

This chain joins TRBV4-3 and TRBJ2-1, with 8 bases matching TRBD2. J gave up 6 bases and V 4 bases, and 11 bases lay outside the gene matches. The germline V gene encodes CDR1 LGHNA and CDR2 YSLEER. The CDR3 has 16 amino acids. CDR3 protein: CASSPRPGLGPNEQFF. The CDR3 DNA follows: TGCGCCAGCAGCCCGAGACCGGGACTAGGTCCCAATGAGCAGTTCTTC.

The genes are TRBV20-1 and TRBJ2-1; D is unresolved. The CDR3 is made up of 11 amino acids. V lost 3 bases, J lost 10 bases, and 10 bases lay in between. Germline V CDR1 and CDR2: DFQATT, SNEGSKA (reference sequence). As DNA, the CDR3 is TGCAGTGCTAGTACTACTGTGGAGCAGTTCTTC. It codes for CSASTTVEQFF.

This clone has just a few counts. The V call is TRBV30, the J call TRBJ1-5; D is uncertain. Germline V CDR1 and CDR2: GTSNPN, SVGIG (reference sequence). Trimming pared 0 bases from V and 4 bases from J, leaving 19 bases between. The CDR3 sequence is 17 residues long. The CDR3, as DNA: TGTGCCTGGAGTGTACCCCCCGGACGGGGTTTGAATCAGCCCCAGCATTTT. This encodes CAWSVPPGRGLNQPQHF.

This clone was seen only a few times. The rearrangement uses TRBV29-1 and TRBJ1-1, with 11 bases that match TRBD1. J was trimmed by 4 bases and V by 4 bases; bases with no gene match: 2. Germline V gene lookup returns CDR1 SQVTM and CDR2 ANQGSEA. This CDR3 region has 13 residues. The CDR3: CSVAGTGGTEAFF. As DNA, the CDR3 is TGCAGCGTTGCCGGGACAGGGGGCACTGAAGCTTTCTTT. Full variable domain (missing parts from reference TRBV29-1 and TRBJ1-1): SAVISQKPSRDICQRGTSLTIQCQVDSQVTMMFWYRQQPGQSLTLIATANQGSEATYESGFVIDKFPISRPNLTFSTLTVSNMSPEDSSIYLCSVAGTGGTEAFFGQGTRLTVV.

Comment on this clone: Germline and junction disagree at one end, which may indicate a read error. This rearrangement joins TRBV29-1 to TRBJ2-7; the match to TRBD1 covers 10 bases. This CDR3 spans 13 amino acids. Germline CDR1 SQVTM, CDR2 ANQGSEA. CDR3 in amino acids: CGVTGTGDYEQYF. The CDR3 DNA sequence: TGCGGCGTTACGGGGACAGGGGATTACGAGCAGTACTTC.

This clone appeared a single time. The chain has TRBV5-1 and TRBJ2-3; D unresolved. The CDR3 is 12 amino acids. Trimming pared 2 bases from V and 2 bases from J, leaving 3 bases between. Per germline, CDR1 SGHRS and CDR2 YFSETQ. This CDR3 is CASSFPTDTQYF. Here the CDR3 DNA reads TGCGCCAGCAGCTTCCCCACAGATACGCAGTATTTT.

This clone was seen a single time. J is TRBJ2-7 and V is TRBV7-2; possible D gene TRBD1, 6 bases. V lost 2 bases to trimming and J lost 0 bases, with 11 bases between them. The germline V gene encodes CDR1 SGHTA and CDR2 FQGNSA. The CDR3 has 15 amino acids. CDR3: CASSLTGTLSYEQYF. Written as DNA, the CDR3 is TGTGCCAGCAGCTTAACAGGGACCCTCTCCTACGAGCAGTACTTC. Combining the CDR3 with reference TRBV7-2 and TRBJ2-7 gives the whole variable domain GAGVSQSPSNKVTEKGKDVELRCDPISGHTALYWYRQSLGQGLEFLIYFQGNSAPDKSGLPSDRFSAERTGGSVSTLTIQRTQQEDSAVYLCASSLTGTLSYEQYFGPGTRLTVT.

V gene TRBV29-1 combines with J gene TRBJ2-1, with 14 bases that match TRBD2. This CDR3 has 16 amino acids. J gave up 8 bases and V 6 bases, and 12 bases lay outside the gene matches. Per germline, CDR1 SQVTM and CDR2 ANQGSEA. CDR3 nucleotide sequence: TGCAGCGTCCACGGACTAGCGGGAGGACCTAGCGATGAGCAGTTCTTC. It codes for CSVHGLAGGPSDEQFF.

The sample holds a few counts of this clone. This sequence joins TRBV15 and TRBJ2-5; no firm D call. The V end lost 4 bases, the J end lost 2 bases, and 11 bases lay between the germline ends. Per the germline V gene, CDR1 is LNHNV and CDR2 is YYDKDF (reference sequence). The length of the CDR3 is 14 residues. CDR3 region: CATSKGVDQETQYF. The CDR3 DNA follows: TGTGCCACCAGCAAAGGTGTTGATCAAGAGACCCAGTACTTC.

This clone has only a few counts. The gene calls are TRBV27 and TRBJ2-7; D might be TRBD1 or TRBD2, each matching 5 bases. Trimming left V 0 bases short and J 0 bases short, with 9 bases between. CDR3 length equals 15 residues. The germline gives CDR1 MNHEY, CDR2 SMNVEV (reference sequence). The CDR3 DNA sequence: TGTGCCAGCAGTTTATCTGGGACGGTCTCCTACGAGCAGTACTTC. Its translation: CASSLSGTVSYEQYF.

This sequence joins TRBV7-2 and TRBJ2-7; D uncertain. Trimming shortened V by 2 bases and J by 3 bases, and 5 bases separated the two germline ends. The CDR3 totals 12 residues. Germline loops: CDR1 SGHTA, CDR2 FQGNSA. CDR3 protein: CASSLHSYEQYF. CDR3 nucleotides: TGTGCCAGCAGCTTACACAGCTACGAGCAGTACTTC.

This clone was observed once. The rearrangement joins TRBV18 to TRBJ1-5; 7 nucleotides match TRBD1. V lost 4 bases, J lost 8 bases, and 8 bases stayed unmatched. This CDR3 spans 14 amino acids. CDR1 is KGHSH and CDR2 is LQKENI in the germline V gene. In nucleotides, the CDR3 is TGTGCCAGCTCACAATCGGACAGGATGGAGCCCCAGCATTTT. It encodes CASSQSDRMEPQHF.

This clone was seen more than once but under ten times. J is TRBJ2-1 and V is TRBV7-2, with D unclear. The CDR3 has 13 residues. The V gene lost 7 bases and the J gene lost 0 bases, with 7 bases spanning the gap. Per germline, CDR1 SGHTA and CDR2 FQGNSA. The chain's CDR3 is CASTLSSYNEQFF. Written as DNA, the CDR3 is TGTGCCAGCACCTTGAGCTCCTACAATGAGCAGTTCTTC.

The chain employs TRBV6-1 and TRBJ2-5; 14 positions agree with TRBD2. Unmatched junction bases numbered 7, after V lost 8 bases and J lost 5 bases. The CDR3 has 15 residues. Germline CDR1 and CDR2: MNHNS and SASEGT. As DNA, the CDR3 is TGTGCCAGCTCCCAGGGACTAGCGGGAGTGGAGACCCAGTACTTC. Its translation is CASSQGLAGVETQYF.

This clone showed up just a few times. The chain has TRBV5-6 and TRBJ1-4; D is possibly TRBD1 (5 bases). Trimming stripped 4 bases from V and 8 bases from J, with 12 bases between. Germline lookup yields CDR1 SGHDT and CDR2 YYEEEE. The CDR3 sequence is 13 residues long. Here the CDR3 reads CASSQRDLEKLFF. CDR3 coding DNA: TGTGCCAGCAGCCAACGGGACTTGGAAAAACTGTTTTTT.

The V and J genes are TRBV5-1 and TRBJ2-1; D unresolved. Germline V gene sequence: CDR1 SGHRS, CDR2 YFSETQ. CDR3 length equals 15 residues. V shed 5 bases and J shed 3 bases, with 15 bases lying between them. The CDR3 sequence is CASRAGSSGYNEQFF. DNA for the CDR3: TGCGCCAGCAGGGCCGGGTCCTCGGGCTACAATGAGCAGTTCTTC.

This clone was detected only a few times. V and J are TRBV19 and TRBJ2-1; D is undetermined. The CDR3 extends over 12 amino acids. Trimming cost V 1 base and J 7 bases, with 5 bases left between them. Germline V gene lookup returns CDR1 LNHDA and CDR2 SQIVND (reference sequence). The CDR3 loop reads CASSIVRNEQFF. CDR3 sequence (DNA): TGTGCCAGTAGTATAGTAAGGAATGAGCAGTTCTTC.

The chain uses TRBV2 and TRBJ2-7; 9 positions agree with TRBD2. After removal of 9 bases from V and 2 bases from J, the junction contained 5 bases not matched to a gene. This CDR3 region has 13 residues. From germline, CDR1 is SNHLY and CDR2 FYNNEI. In DNA, the CDR3 is TGTGCCAGTTACCGACTAGCGGCCTACGAGCAGTACTTC. The encoded protein is CASYRLAAYEQYF.

The chain couples TRBV11-3 to TRBJ2-1; TRBD2 agrees at 11 bases. The V gene's germline CDR1 is SGHNT and CDR2 YENEEA. The junction had 9 bases not matched to a gene; V was cut back by 3 bases and J by 8 bases. CDR3 length equals 16 residues. The CDR3 DNA sequence: TGTGCCAGCAGCTTGGGACCTAGCGGGAGGCGGTATGAGCAGTTCTTC. It yields the protein CASSLGPSGRRYEQFF.

The chain links TRBV7-2 to TRBJ2-7; 7 nucleotides agree with TRBD2. The CDR3 is made up of 14 amino acids. The trim removed 3 bases at V and 4 bases at J, leaving 6 bases unmatched. Germline-derived CDR1 and CDR2 are SGHTA and FQGNSA. The CDR3, as DNA: TGTGCCAGCAGCTTTACGGCGGGGGTGTACGAGCAGTACTTC. Amino acids: CASSFTAGVYEQYF.

This chain's CDR3 is CASSLLAGLTDTQYF. The CDR3 region has the DNA TGTGCCAGCAGTCTCCTAGCGGGGCTCACAGATACGCAGTATTTT. The genes are TRBV2 and TRBJ2-3, with 9 bases lining up with TRBD2. V shed 5 bases, J shed 2 bases, and the junction held 5 bases outside the gene matches. The CDR3 spans 15 residues. Germline CDR1 is SNHLY and CDR2 is FYNNEI.